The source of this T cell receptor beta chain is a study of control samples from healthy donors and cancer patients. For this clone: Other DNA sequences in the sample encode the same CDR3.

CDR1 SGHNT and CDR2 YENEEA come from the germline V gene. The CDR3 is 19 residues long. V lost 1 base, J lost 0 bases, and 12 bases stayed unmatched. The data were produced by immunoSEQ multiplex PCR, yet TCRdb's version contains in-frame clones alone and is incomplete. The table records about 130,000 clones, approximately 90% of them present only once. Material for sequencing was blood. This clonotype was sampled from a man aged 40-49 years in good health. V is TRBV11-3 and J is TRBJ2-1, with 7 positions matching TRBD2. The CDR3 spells CASSLGGLGRTSSYNEQFF. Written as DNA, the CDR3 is TGTGCCAGCAGCTTAGGAGGTTTGGGCAGGACTAGCTCCTACAATGAGCAGTTCTTC.